This T cell receptor (beta chain) was recorded in a study of identifying expanded T cells in peripheral blood. V lost 7 bases to trimming and J lost 4 bases; unmatched junction nucleotides: 6. The CDR3 covers 14 residues. Germline values: CDR1 LNHDA, CDR2 SQIVND (reference sequence). The assay was immunoSEQ multiplex PCR, and TCRdb's table has in-frame clones only and misses some. The sample holds tens of thousands of clones, approximately 88% seen once. The sample taken for sequencing was blood. This receptor was taken from a person aged 18 to 75 in good health. The V gene is TRBV19, the J gene TRBJ2-2; 7 bases fit TRBD2. Here the CDR3 reads CASTSGAITGELFF. DNA for the CDR3: TGTGCCAGTACCAGCGGGGCGATCACCGGGGAGCTGTTTTTT.